This passage covers 17 T cell receptor beta chains from one sample sequenced in a study of CD8+ T cells in alopecia areata. In each case, RNA was isolated and then reverse transcribed into cDNA as the sequencing template. Generated by immunoSEQ multiplex PCR, the TCRdb table keeps only in-frame clones and is missing some. This table holds more than 95,000 clones, around 38% found once. The sequencing sample was made of CD4+ T cells sorted from blood. The source is a human donor with alopecia areata.

This sequence joins TRBV19 and TRBJ2-1; D is ambiguous. The CDR3 runs to 15 residues. Germline CDR1 is LNHDA and CDR2 is SQIVND (reference sequence). Trimming removed 4 bases at V and 0 bases at J, with 10 bases between. CDR3 loop: CASSTQSFSYNEQFF. In nucleotides, the CDR3 is TGTGCCAGTAGTACGCAGTCCTTCTCCTACAATGAGCAGTTCTTC.

A few counts support this clone. The chain joins TRBV18 to TRBJ2-1; TRBD1 aligns across 10 bases. Germline V lookup: CDR1 KGHSH, CDR2 LQKENI. The CDR3 consists of 15 residues. The J segment lost 8 bases and the V segment lost 1 base, leaving 5 bases of the junction unmatched. As DNA, the CDR3 is TGTGCCAGCTCACCACAGGGACAGGGGAGCGATGAGCAGTTCTTC. Protein: CASSPQGQGSDEQFF.

The genes are TRBV5-4 and TRBJ2-1; TRBD2 matches at 9 bases. Per germline, CDR1 SGHNT and CDR2 YYREEE (reference sequence). Trimming at V came to 0 bases and at J to 7 bases, leaving 5 bases not matched to a gene. This CDR3 comprises 15 residues. The CDR3 DNA sequence: TGTGCCAGCAGCTTGGTAGCGGGAGAGGGGAATGAGCAGTTCTTC. Amino acid sequence: CASSLVAGEGNEQFF.

This clone was counted only a few times. The chain carries TRBV5-1 and TRBJ2-7; D may be TRBD2 (5 bases). Germline V CDR1 and CDR2: SGHRS, YFSETQ. The CDR3 extends over 14 amino acids. V gave up 0 bases and J gave up 6 bases, with 13 bases separating them. The CDR3 region is CASSLDGGRGEQYF. The CDR3 region has the DNA TGCGCCAGCAGCTTGGATGGCGGCCGGGGCGAGCAGTACTTC.

This chain uses TRBV30 with TRBJ2-5; D is ambiguous. CDR3 length: 13 residues. Trimming took off 6 bases at V and 2 bases at J, with 13 bases between the two ends. The germline V gene has CDR1 GTSNPN and CDR2 SVGIG (reference sequence). The CDR3, as DNA: TGTGCCTGCTCTGAACAGTTTCAAGAGACCCAGTACTTC. It encodes CACSEQFQETQYF. The variable domain in full, completed from reference TRBV30 and TRBJ2-5, reads SQTIHQWPATLVQPVGSPLSLECTVEGTSNPNLYWYRQAAGRGLQLLFYSVGIGQISSEVPQNLSASRPQDRQFILSSKKLLLSDSGFYLCACSEQFQETQYFGPGTRLLVL.

In this sample, this clone turned up a few times. V and J are TRBV5-1 and TRBJ1-1; D gene ambiguous. V lost 3 bases and J lost 11, with 20 bases in between. CDR3 length: 14 residues. The germline V gene encodes CDR1 SGHRS and CDR2 YFSETQ. The CDR3 protein is CASSSTESMNNAFF. DNA of the CDR3: TGCGCCAGCAGCTCGACGGAGAGTATGAATAACGCTTTCTTT.

The chain carries TRBV7-8 and TRBJ2-5; D is unresolved. Trimming stripped 2 bases from V and 3 bases from J, with 13 bases between. The CDR3 extends over 15 amino acids. CDR1 is SGHVS and CDR2 is FQNEAQ in the germline V gene. CDR3 sequence reads: CASSLKLLGKETQYF. Here the CDR3 DNA reads TGTGCCAGCAGCTTAAAACTTCTGGGAAAAGAGACCCAGTACTTC.

The J gene is TRBJ2-3, the V gene TRBV4-1, with a tentative D call TRBD1 (6 bases). This CDR3 has 18 amino acids. V was cut by 1 base and J by 0 bases, with 17 bases left in between. Germline V gene lookup returns CDR1 MGHRA and CDR2 YSYEKL. This CDR3 reads CASSQGPVLRGSTDTQYF. The CDR3 bases are TGCGCCAGCAGCCAAGGCCCCGTATTAAGGGGGAGCACAGATACGCAGTATTTT.

The chain carries TRBV18 and TRBJ1-6, with D unresolved. Germline CDR1 KGHSH, CDR2 LQKENI. V dropped 1 base and J dropped 10 bases, with 17 bases sitting between them. The CDR3 runs 16 residues. Here the CDR3 reads CASSPRHSRVGSPLHF. CDR3 sequence (DNA): TGTGCCAGCTCACCACGGCACAGCAGAGTAGGATCACCCCTCCACTTT. The whole variable domain, filled in from reference TRBV18 and TRBJ1-6, reads NAGVMQNPRHLVRRRGQEARLRCSPMKGHSHVYWYRQLPEEGLKFMVYLQKENIIDESGMPKERFSAEFPKEGPSILRIQQVVRGDSAAYFCASSPRHSRVGSPLHFGNGTRLTVT.

The chain employs TRBV18 and TRBJ1-2; unclear D gene. This CDR3 is 16 amino acids long. The V end was cut by 3 bases, the J end by 4 bases, with 18 bases between. The germline V gene encodes CDR1 KGHSH and CDR2 LQKENI. The CDR3 sequence: CASSPGPLDISYGYTF. CDR3 coding DNA: TGTGCCAGCTCACCCGGACCCTTAGACATTTCCTATGGCTACACCTTC.

The chain couples TRBV30 to TRBJ1-3; the D gene is possibly TRBD1 (5 bases). The germline gives CDR1 GTSNPN, CDR2 SVGIG (reference sequence). The CDR3 extends over 13 amino acids. Between the trimmed V and J ends, which lost 3 bases and 1 base, there was a span of 7 bases. The CDR3 DNA reads as TGTGCCTGGAGCGGGACTTCTGGAAACACCATATATTTT. The encoded protein is CAWSGTSGNTIYF. Based on the CDR3 plus reference TRBV30 and TRBJ1-3, the full variable domain is SQTIHQWPATLVQPVGSPLSLECTVEGTSNPNLYWYRQAAGRGLQLLFYSVGIGQISSEVPQNLSASRPQDRQFILSSKKLLLSDSGFYLCAWSGTSGNTIYFGEGSWLTVV.

This CDR3 reads CSASEYEQYF. The CDR3 nucleotides are TGCAGTGCATCGGAGTACGAGCAGTACTTC. The chain joins TRBV20-1 to TRBJ2-5; no firm D call. The DNA end is more similar to TRBJ2-7, so the J call may be wrong. Looked up from germline, CDR1 is DFQATT and CDR2 is SNEGSKA (reference sequence). CDR3 length equals 10 residues.

This sequence joins TRBV7-9 and TRBJ2-5; D may correspond to TRBD1 or TRBD2 (5 bases each). There are 8 residues in the CDR3. V was shortened by 11 bases and J by 7 bases, with 5 bases between the two germline ends. The germline V gene has CDR1 SEHNR and CDR2 FQNEAQ (reference sequence). The CDR3 region has the DNA TGTGCCGGGGGGACCCAGTACTTC. Its protein product is CAGGTQYF.

This clone was observed a handful of times. The chain employs TRBV29-1 and TRBJ2-5, with 12 bases fitting TRBD1. Germline V gives CDR1 SQVTM, CDR2 ANQGSEA. The CDR3 is 15 residues long. V was pared by 3 bases and J by 7 bases, with 9 bases of the junction left unmatched. The CDR3 nucleotides read TGCAGCGTTGAGGGGGACAGGGGGCCTCACGGGACCCAGTACTTC. Translated, it gives CSVEGDRGPHGTQYF.

For this clone: One end of the junction varies from germline; a read error may be responsible. Other DNA sequences in the same sample also yield this CDR3. The chain carries TRBV11-2 and TRBJ2-7; tentatively, D is TRBD2 (5 bases). The CDR3 contains 13 residues. The germline gives CDR1 SGHAT, CDR2 FQNNGV. CDR3 residues: CASSLVGGYEQYF. CDR3 nucleotide sequence: TGCGCCAGCAGCTTAGTAGGAGGCTACGAGCAGTACTTC.

Only a few counts were recorded for this clone. The rearrangement links TRBV30 to TRBJ2-1; tentatively, D is TRBD1 or TRBD2 (6 bases each). The V end was cut by 8 bases, the J end by 0 bases, with 17 bases between. The V gene's germline CDR1 is GTSNPN and CDR2 SVGIG (reference sequence). The length of the CDR3 is 15 residues. CDR3 DNA: TGTGCCCACCGAGGGGGGAGCGCCTCCTACAATGAGCAGTTCTTC. It encodes CAHRGGSASYNEQFF. Using reference TRBV30 and TRBJ2-1 for the parts outside the CDR3, the full variable domain is SQTIHQWPATLVQPVGSPLSLECTVEGTSNPNLYWYRQAAGRGLQLLFYSVGIGQISSEVPQNLSASRPQDRQFILSSKKLLLSDSGFYLCAHRGGSASYNEQFFGPGTRLTVL.

This rearrangement joins TRBV4-3 to TRBJ2-3; TRBD1 might be the D (6 bases). Trimming removed 6 bases at V and 3 bases at J, with 10 bases between. Germline values: CDR1 LGHNA, CDR2 YSLEER. The CDR3 totals 13 residues. DNA for the CDR3: TGCGCCAGCAGTTCAGGGGTGACAGATACGCAGTATTTT. Its protein is CASSSGVTDTQYF.